This TCR beta chain was obtained from a study of human T cells and chemical hapten exposure. Study at large: Variability of per-sample TCR yields stemmed mainly from small differences in pooled library volume.

Findings of the study overall: The study found that DPC sensitization did not change TCRs above 1 in 1000 frequency.

V lost 4 bases and J lost 6, with 17 bases in between. CDR1 is SGHDT and CDR2 is YYEEEE in the germline V gene. This CDR3 is 16 amino acids long. From whole blood left unfractionated, total RNA was extracted. Single cDNA molecules in the library carried unique molecular identifiers attached during preparation. Per the original methods: Samples ranged from roughly 20,000 to 750,000 TCRs, with a median of approximately 96,000. TCRdb re-called the 5' RACE reads through MiXCR, storing one row per CDR3 protein. The V and J calls here are based on TCRdb, not the publication. The data hold about 140,000 distinct CDR3 sequences, with roughly 4% observed a single time. This clonotype was recorded many times. Its antigen is as yet unknown.

V is TRBV5-6 and J is TRBJ1-6, with a weak D call TRBD1 (5 bases). The sequence came from a female donor in good health. The chain's CDR3 is CASSPRGDSLNSPLHF. CDR3 nucleotides: TGTGCCAGCAGCCCAAGAGGAGACAGTCTTAATTCACCCCTCCACTTT.